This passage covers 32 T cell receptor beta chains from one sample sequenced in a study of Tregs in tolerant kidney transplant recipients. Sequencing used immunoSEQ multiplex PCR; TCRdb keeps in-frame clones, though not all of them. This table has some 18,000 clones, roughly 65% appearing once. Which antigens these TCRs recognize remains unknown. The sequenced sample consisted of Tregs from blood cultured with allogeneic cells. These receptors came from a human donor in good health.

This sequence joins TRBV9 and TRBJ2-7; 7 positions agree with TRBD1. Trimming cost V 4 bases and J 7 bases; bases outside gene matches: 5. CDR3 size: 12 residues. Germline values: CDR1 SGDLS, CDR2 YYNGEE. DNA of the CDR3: TGTGCCAGCAGCCGACAGGGTGGGGAGCAGTACTTC. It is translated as CASSRQGGEQYF.

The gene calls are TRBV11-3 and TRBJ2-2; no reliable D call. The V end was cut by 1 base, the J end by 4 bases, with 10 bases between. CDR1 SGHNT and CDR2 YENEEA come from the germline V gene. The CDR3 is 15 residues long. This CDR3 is CASSLGNTPTGELFF. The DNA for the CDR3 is TGTGCCAGCAGCTTAGGAAACACTCCCACCGGGGAGCTGTTTTTT.

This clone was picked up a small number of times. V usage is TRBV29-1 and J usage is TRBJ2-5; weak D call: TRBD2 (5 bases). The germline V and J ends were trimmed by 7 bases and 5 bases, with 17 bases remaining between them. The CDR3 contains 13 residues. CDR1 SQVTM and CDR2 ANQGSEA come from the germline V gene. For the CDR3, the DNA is TGCAGCGGGGGAGCTGTTGCCCTGGAGACCCAGTACTTC. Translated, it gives CSGGAVALETQYF.

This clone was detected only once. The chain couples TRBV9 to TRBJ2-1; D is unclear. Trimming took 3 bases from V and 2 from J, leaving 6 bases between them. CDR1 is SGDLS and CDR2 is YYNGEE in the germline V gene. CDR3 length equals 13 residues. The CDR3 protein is CASSATPYNEQFF. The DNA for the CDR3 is TGTGCCAGCAGCGCGACCCCCTACAATGAGCAGTTCTTC.

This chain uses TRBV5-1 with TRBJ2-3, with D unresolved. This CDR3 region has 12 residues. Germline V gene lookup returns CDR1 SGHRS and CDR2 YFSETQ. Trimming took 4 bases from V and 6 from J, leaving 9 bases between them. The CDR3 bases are TGCGCCAGCAGCCTTAAAGGGGATACGCAGTATTTT. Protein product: CASSLKGDTQYF.

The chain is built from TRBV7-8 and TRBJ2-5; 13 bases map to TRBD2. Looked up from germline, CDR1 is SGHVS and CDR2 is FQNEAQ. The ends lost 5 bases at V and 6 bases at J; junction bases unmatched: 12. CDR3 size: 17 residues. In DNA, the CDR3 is TGTGCCAGCAGCCCTACCCGCAGGACTAGCGGGGGAAAGACCCAGTACTTC. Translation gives CASSPTRRTSGGKTQYF.

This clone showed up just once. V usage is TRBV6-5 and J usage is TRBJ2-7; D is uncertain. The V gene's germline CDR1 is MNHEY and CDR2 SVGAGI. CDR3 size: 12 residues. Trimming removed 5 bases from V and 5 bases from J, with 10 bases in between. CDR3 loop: CASSRNSNEQYF. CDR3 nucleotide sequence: TGTGCCAGCAGTCGCAACAGTAACGAGCAGTACTTC.

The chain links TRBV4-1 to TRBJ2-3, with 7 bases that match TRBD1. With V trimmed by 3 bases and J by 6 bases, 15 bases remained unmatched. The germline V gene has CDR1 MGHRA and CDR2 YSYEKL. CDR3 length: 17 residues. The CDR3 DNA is TGCGCCAGCAGCCAGTTTACAGGGGCCACTGGGCTGGATACGCAGTATTTT. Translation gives CASSQFTGATGLDTQYF.

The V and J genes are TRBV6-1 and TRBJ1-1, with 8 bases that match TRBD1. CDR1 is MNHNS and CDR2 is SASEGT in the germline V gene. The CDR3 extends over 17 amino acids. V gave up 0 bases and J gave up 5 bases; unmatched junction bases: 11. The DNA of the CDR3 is TGTGCCAGCAGTGAAGCGATACGGACAGGGTCTATTACTGAAGCTTTCTTT. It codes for CASSEAIRTGSITEAFF.

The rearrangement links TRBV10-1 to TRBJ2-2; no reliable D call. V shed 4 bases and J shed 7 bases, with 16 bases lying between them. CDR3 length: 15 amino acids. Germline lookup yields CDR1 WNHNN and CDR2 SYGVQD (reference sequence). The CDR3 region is CASSVTRLGFGELFF. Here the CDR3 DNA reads TGCGCCAGCAGTGTGACTCGGCTTGGTTTCGGGGAGCTGTTTTTT.

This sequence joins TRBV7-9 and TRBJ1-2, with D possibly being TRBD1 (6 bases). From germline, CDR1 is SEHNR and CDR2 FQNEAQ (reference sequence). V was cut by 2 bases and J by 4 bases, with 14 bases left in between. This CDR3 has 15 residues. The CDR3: CASSLHARGGYGYTF. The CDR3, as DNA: TGTGCCAGCAGCTTACACGCACGAGGGGGCTATGGCTACACCTTC.

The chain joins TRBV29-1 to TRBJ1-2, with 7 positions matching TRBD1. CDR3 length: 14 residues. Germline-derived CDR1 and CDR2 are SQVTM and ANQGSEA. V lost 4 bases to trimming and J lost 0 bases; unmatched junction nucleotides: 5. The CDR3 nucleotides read TGCAGCGTTGCAAAGGGGACAGCTAACTATGGCTACACCTTC. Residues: CSVAKGTANYGYTF.

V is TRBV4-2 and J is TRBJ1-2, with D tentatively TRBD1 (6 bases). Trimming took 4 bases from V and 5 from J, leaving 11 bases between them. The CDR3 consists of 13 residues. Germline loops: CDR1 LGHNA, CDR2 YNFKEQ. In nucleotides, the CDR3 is TGTGCCAGCAGCCTACAGGGCATATATGGCTACACCTTC. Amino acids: CASSLQGIYGYTF.

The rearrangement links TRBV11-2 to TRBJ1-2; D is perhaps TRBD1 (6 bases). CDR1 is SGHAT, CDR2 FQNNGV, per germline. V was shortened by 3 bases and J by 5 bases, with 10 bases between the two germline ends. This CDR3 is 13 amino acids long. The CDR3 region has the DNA TGTGCCAGCAGCTTGGGGGGGCGGTATGGCTACACCTTC. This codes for CASSLGGRYGYTF.

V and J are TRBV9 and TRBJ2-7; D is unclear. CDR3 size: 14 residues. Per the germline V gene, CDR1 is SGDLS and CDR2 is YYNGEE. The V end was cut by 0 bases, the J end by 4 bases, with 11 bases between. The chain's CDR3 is CASSVGSPVYEQYF. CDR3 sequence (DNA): TGTGCCAGCAGCGTAGGAAGCCCTGTTTACGAGCAGTACTTC.

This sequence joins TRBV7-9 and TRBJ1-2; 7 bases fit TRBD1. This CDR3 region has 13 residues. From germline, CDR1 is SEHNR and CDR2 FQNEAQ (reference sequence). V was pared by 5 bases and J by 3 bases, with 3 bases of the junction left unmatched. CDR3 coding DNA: TGTGCCAGCAGCGAGGGACAGTACTATGGCTACACCTTC. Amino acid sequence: CASSEGQYYGYTF.

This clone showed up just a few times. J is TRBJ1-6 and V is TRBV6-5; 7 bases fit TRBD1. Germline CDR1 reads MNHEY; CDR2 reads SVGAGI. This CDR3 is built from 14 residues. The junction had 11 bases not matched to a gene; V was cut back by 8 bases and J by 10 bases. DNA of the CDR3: TGTGCCAGCTCCCGGGACAGTTCATGGTCACCCCTCCACTTT. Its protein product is CASSRDSSWSPLHF.

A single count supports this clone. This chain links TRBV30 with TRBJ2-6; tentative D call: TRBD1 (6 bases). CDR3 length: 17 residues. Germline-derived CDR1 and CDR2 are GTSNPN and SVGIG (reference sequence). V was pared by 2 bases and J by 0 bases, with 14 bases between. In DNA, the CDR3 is TGTGCCTGGAGTACCGGACAGCTTATCTCTGGGGCCAACGTCCTGACTTTC. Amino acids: CAWSTGQLISGANVLTF.

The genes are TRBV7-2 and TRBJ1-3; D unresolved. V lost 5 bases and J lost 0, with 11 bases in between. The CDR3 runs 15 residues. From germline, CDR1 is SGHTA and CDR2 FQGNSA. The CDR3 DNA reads TGTGCCAGCAGCCCAGGTGTTGGCTCTGGAAACACCATATATTTT. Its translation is CASSPGVGSGNTIYF.

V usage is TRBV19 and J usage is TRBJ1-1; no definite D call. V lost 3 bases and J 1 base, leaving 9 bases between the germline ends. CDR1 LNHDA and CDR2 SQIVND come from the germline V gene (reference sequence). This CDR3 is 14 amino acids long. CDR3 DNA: TGTGCCAGTAGTATCAACACCCAGAACACTGAAGCTTTCTTT. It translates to CASSINTQNTEAFF. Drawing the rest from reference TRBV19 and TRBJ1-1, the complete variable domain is DGGITQSPKYLFRKEGQNVTLSCEQNLNHDAMYWYRQDPGQGLRLIYYSQIVNDFQKGDIAEGYSVSREKKESFPLTVTSAQKNPTAFYLCASSINTQNTEAFFGQGTRLTVV.

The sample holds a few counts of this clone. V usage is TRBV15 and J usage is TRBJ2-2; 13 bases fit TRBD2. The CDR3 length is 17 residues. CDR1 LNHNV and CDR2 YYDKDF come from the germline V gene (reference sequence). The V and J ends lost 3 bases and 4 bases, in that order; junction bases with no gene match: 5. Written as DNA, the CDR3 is TGTGCCACCAGCAGGCAAGGACTAGCGGGAGTCACCGGGGAGCTGTTTTTT. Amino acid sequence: CATSRQGLAGVTGELFF.

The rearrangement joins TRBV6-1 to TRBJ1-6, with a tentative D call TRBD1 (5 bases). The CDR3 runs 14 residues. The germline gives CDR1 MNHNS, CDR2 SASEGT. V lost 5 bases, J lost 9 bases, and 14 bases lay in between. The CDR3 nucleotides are TGTGCCAGCAGTCCCAACCGCAGGGTTTCACCCCTCCACTTT. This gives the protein CASSPNRRVSPLHF.

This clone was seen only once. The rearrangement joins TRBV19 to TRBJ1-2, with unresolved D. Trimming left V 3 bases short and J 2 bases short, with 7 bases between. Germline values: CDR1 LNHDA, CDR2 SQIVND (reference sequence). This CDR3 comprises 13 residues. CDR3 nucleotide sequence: TGTGCCAGTAGTATCGCGGCGAACTATGGCTACACCTTC. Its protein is CASSIAANYGYTF.

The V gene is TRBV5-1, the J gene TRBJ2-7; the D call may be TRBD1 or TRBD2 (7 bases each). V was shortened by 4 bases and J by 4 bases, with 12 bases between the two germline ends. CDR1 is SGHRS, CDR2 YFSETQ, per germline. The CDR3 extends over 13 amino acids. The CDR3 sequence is CASSRQGGYEQYF. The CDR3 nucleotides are TGCGCCAGCAGCCGACAGGGAGGGTACGAGCAGTACTTC. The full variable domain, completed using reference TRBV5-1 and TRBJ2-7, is KAGVTQTPRYLIKTRGQQVTLSCSPISGHRSVSWYQQTPGQGLQFLFEYFSETQRNKGNFPGRFSGRQFSNSRSEMNVSTLELGDSALYLCASSRQGGYEQYFGPGTRLTVT.

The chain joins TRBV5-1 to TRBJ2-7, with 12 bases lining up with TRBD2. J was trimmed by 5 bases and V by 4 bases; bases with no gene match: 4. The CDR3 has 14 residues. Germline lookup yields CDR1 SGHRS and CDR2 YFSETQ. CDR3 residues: CASSPRLAGDEQYF. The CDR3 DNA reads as TGCGCCAGCAGCCCCCGACTAGCGGGAGACGAGCAGTACTTC.

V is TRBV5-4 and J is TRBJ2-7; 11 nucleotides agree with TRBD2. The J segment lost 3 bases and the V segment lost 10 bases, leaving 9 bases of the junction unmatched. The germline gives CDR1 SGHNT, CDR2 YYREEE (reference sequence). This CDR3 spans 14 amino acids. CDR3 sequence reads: CASTLAGGFYEQYF. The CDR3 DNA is TGTGCCTCCACCCTAGCGGGAGGATTCTACGAGCAGTACTTC.

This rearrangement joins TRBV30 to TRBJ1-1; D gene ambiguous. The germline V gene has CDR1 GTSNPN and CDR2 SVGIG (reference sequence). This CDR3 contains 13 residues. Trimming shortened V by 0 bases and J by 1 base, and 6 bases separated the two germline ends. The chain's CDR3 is CAWSVRGNTEAFF. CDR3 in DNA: TGTGCCTGGAGTGTTCGGGGGAACACTGAAGCTTTCTTT.

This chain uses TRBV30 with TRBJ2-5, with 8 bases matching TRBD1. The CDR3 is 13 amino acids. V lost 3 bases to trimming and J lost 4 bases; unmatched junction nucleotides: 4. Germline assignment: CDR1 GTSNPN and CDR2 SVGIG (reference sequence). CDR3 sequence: CAWSAGGTETQYF. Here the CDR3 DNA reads TGTGCCTGGAGCGCAGGGGGCACAGAGACCCAGTACTTC.

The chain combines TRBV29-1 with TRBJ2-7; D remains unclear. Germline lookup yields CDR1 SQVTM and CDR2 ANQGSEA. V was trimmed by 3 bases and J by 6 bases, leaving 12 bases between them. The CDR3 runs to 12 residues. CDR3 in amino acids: CSVEVNLGEQYF. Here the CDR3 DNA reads TGCAGCGTTGAGGTCAATTTGGGCGAGCAGTACTTC.

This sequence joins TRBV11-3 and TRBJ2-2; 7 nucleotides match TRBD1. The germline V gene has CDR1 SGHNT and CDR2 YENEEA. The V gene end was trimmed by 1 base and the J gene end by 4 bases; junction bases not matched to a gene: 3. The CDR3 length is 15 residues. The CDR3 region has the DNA TGTGCCAGCAGCTTAGGCGCAGGGGGCACCGGGGAGCTGTTTTTT. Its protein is CASSLGAGGTGELFF.

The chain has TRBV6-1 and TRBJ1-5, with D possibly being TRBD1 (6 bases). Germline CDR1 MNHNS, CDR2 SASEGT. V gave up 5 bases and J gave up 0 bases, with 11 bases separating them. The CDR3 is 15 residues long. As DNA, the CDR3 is TGTGCCAGCAGTCAACAGGGATCTAGCAATCAGCCCCAGCATTTT. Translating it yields CASSQQGSSNQPQHF.

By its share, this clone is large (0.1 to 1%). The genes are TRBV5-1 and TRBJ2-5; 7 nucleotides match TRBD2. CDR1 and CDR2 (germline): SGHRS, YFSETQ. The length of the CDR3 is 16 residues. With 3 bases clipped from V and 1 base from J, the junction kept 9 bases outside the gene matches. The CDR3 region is CASSSTGTTSQETQYF. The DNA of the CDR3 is TGCGCCAGCAGCTCCACCGGGACTACCTCCCAAGAGACCCAGTACTTC. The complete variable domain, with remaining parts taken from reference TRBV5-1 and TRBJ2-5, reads KAGVTQTPRYLIKTRGQQVTLSCSPISGHRSVSWYQQTPGQGLQFLFEYFSETQRNKGNFPGRFSGRQFSNSRSEMNVSTLELGDSALYLCASSSTGTTSQETQYFGPGTRLLVL.